Here is one T cell receptor beta chain with its context. The V and J ends lost 4 bases and 6 bases, in that order; junction bases with no gene match: 5. Germline values: CDR1 MNHEY, CDR2 SMNVEV (reference sequence). The CDR3 consists of 13 residues. The sample comes from a study of technical replicates of blood from several donors. This table comes from immunoSEQ multiplex PCR, and its TCRdb copy is limited to in-frame clones, with some not included. The sample holds more than 65,000 clones, under 98% seen once. The rearrangement links TRBV27 to TRBJ1-2, with 7 bases matching TRBD1. The sequencing sample was made of T cells isolated from PBMCs. This TCR came from a human donor in good health. CDR3 region: CASSSTGYNGYTF. The CDR3 bases are TGTGCCAGCAGTTCGACAGGGTACAATGGCTACACCTTC.